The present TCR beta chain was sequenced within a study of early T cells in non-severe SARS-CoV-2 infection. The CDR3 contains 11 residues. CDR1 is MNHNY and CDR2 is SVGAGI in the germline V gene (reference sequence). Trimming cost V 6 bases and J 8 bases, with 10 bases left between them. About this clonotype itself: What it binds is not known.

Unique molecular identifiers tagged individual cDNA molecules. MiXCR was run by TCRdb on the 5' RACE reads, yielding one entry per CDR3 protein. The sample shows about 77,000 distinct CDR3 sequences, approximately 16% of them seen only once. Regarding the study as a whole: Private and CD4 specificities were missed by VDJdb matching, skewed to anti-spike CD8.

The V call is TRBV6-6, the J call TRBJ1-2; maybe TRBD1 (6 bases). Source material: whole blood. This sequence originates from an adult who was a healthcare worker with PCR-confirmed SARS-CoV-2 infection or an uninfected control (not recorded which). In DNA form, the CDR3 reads TGTGCCAGCAGGCCAGGGGCAGGCTACACCTTC. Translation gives CASRPGAGYTF.